This T cell receptor (beta chain) was sequenced in a study of beta chain features in type 1 diabetes. Researchers reported sorting CD4+ naive, central memory, regulatory and stem cell-like memory cells via CD45RO/CCR7/CD25/CD127/CD95/CD27. Study-level results: For Type 1 diabetes patients, all four CD4+ subsets carried TCRB CDR3s that were moderately but significantly shorter. Researchers reported that naive, central memory and Treg TCRB repertoires appeared more similar in patients than in healthy donors.

In its sample, this clone was seen a few times. Its antigen is undetermined. The CDR3 is 12 residues long. V dropped 4 bases and J dropped 5 bases, with 8 bases sitting between them. CDR1 is SGHVS and CDR2 is FQNEAQ in the germline V gene. Every isolated RNA sample was fully reverse transcribed, so sequencing captured expressed TCRB transcripts. This table comes from immunoSEQ multiplex PCR, and its TCRdb copy is limited to in-frame clones, with some not included. The sample lists about 740,000 clones, under 15% occurring once. The chain employs TRBV7-8 and TRBJ2-5; D gene unclear. The source material was naive CD4+ T cells from blood. The sequence was obtained from a man between 18 and 35 years old with type 1 diabetes. The CDR3 DNA reads as TGTGCCAGCAGCTCTACCCGGGAGACCCAGTACTTC. Protein: CASSSTRETQYF.